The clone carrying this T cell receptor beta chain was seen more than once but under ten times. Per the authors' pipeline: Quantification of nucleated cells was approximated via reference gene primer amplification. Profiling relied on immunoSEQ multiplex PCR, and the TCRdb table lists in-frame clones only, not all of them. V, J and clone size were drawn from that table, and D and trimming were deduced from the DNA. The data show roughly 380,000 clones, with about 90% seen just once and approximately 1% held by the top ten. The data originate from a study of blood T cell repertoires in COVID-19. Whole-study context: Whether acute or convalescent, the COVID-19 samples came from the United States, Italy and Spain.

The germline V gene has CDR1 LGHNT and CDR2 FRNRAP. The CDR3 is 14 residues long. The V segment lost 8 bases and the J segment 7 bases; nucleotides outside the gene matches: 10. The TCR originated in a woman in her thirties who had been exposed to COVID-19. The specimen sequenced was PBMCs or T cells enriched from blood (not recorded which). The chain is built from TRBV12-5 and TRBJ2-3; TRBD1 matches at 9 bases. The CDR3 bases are TGTGCTAGTAAGGGAAGGGACAGGGTCTATACGCAGTATTTT. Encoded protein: CASKGRDRVYTQYF.